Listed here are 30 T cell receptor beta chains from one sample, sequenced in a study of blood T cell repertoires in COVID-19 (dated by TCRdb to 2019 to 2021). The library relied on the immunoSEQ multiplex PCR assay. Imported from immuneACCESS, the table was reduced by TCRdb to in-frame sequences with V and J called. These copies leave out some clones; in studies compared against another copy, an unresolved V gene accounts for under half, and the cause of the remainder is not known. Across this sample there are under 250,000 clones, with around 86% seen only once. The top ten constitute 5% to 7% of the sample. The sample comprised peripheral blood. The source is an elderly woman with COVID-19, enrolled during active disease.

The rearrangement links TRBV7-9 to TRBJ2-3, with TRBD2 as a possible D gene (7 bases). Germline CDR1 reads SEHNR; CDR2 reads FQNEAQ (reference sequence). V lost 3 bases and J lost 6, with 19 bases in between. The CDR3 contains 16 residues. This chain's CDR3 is CASSLKAGATPDTQYF. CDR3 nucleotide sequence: TGTGCCAGCAGCTTGAAGGCGGGGGCTACTCCGGATACGCAGTATTTT.

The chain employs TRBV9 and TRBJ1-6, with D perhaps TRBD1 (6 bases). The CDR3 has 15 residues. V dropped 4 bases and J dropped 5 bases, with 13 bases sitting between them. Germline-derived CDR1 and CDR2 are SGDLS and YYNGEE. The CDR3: CASSKGQGNNSPLHF. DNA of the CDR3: TGTGCCAGCAGCAAGGGGCAGGGGAATAATTCACCCCTCCACTTT.

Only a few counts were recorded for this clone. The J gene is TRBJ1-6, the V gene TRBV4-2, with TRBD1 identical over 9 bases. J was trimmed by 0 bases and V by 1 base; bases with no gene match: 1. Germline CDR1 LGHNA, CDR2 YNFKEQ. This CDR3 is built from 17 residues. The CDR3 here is CASSQATGGSYNSPLHF. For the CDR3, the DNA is TGTGCCAGCAGCCAAGCGACAGGGGGCTCCTATAATTCACCCCTCCACTTT.

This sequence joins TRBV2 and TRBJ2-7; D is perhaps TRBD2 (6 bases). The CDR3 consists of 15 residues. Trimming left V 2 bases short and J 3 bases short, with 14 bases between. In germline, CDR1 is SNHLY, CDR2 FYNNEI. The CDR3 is CASSEWETGLYEQYF. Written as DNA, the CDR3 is TGTGCCAGCAGTGAATGGGAGACGGGACTCTACGAGCAGTACTTC.

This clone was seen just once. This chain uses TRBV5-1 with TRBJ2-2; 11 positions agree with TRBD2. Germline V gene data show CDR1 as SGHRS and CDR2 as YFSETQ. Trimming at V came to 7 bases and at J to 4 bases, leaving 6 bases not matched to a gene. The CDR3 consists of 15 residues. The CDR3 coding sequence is TGCGCCAGCGGGGGACTAGCGGAGATCACCGGGGAGCTGTTTTTT. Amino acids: CASGGLAEITGELFF.

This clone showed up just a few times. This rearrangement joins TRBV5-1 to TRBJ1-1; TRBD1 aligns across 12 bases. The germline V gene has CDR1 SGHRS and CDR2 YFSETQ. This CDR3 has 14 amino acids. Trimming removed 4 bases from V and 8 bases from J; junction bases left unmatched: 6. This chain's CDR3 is CASSLGTGGGEAFF. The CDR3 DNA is TGCGCCAGCAGCCTGGGGACAGGGGGCGGGGAAGCTTTCTTT.

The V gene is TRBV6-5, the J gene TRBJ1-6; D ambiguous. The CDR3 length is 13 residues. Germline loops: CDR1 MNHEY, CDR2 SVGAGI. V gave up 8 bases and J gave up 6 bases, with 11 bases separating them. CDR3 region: CASGLTGNSPLHF. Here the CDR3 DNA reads TGTGCCAGCGGATTGACGGGTAATTCACCCCTCCACTTT.

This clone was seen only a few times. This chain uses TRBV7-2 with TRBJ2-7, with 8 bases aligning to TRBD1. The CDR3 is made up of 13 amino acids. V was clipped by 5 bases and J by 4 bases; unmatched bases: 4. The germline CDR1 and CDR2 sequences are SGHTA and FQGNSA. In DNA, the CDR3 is TGTGCCAGCAGCATAGACAGGGGATACGAGCAGTACTTC. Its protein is CASSIDRGYEQYF.

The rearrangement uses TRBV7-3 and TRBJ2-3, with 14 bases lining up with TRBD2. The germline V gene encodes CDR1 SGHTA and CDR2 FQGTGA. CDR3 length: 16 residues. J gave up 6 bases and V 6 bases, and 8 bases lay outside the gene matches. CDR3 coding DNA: TGTGCCAGCAGGTCGGGACTAGCGGGGGTTAGCGATACGCAGTATTTT. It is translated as CASRSGLAGVSDTQYF.

The CDR3 DNA reads TGTGCCAGCAGTGAAGAAGGGGCCTACTCTTGGTTTCGCAATGAGCAGTTCTTC. This sequence encodes CASSEEGAYSWFRNEQFF. The chain combines TRBV6-1 with TRBJ2-1; a weak D match, TRBD1 (5 bases). The CDR3 spans 18 residues. Germline CDR1 reads MNHNS; CDR2 reads SASEGT. Trimming took 1 base from V and 6 from J, leaving 22 bases between them.

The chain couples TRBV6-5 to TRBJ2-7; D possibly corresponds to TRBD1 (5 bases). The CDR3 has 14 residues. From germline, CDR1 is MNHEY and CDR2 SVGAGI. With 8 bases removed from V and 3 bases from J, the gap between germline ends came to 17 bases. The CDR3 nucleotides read TGTGCCAGCGCAGCCCAGGGTGTCAGCTACGAGCAGTACTTC. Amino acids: CASAAQGVSYEQYF.

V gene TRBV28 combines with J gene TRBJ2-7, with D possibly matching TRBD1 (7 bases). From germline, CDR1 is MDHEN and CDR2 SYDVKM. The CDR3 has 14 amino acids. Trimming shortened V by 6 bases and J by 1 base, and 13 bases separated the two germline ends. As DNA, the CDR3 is TGTGCCAGCAGACCTCAGGGGGGATCCTACGAGCAGTACGTC. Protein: CASRPQGGSYEQYV.

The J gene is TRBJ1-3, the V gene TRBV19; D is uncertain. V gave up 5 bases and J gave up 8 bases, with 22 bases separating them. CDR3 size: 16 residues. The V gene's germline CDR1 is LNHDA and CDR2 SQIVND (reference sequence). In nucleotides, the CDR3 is TGTGCCAGTAGTGGGGTGGCAGACGGACGGGAGTACACCATATATTTT. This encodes CASSGVADGREYTIYF.

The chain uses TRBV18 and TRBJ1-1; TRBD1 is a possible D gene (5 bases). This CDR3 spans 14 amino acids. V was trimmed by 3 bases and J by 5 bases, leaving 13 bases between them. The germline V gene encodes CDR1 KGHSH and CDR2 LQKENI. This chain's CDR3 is CASSPLAGWTEAFF. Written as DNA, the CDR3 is TGTGCCAGCTCACCCCTCGCAGGGTGGACTGAAGCTTTCTTT.

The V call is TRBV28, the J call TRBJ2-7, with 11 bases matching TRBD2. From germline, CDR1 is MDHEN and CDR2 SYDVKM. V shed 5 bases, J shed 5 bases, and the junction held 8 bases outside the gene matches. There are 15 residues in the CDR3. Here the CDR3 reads CASSPLAGGRNEQYF. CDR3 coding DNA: TGTGCCAGCAGTCCCCTAGCGGGGGGAAGGAACGAGCAGTACTTC.

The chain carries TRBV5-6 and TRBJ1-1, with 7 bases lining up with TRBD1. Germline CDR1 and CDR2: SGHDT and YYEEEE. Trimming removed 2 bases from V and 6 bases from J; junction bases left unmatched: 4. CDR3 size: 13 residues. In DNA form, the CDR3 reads TGTGCCAGCAGCTTCCCTGACAGGGCTGAAGCTTTCTTT. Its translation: CASSFPDRAEAFF.

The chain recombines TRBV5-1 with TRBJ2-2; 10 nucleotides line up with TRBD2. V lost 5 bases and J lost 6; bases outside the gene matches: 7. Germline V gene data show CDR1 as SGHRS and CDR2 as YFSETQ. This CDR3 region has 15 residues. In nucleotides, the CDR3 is TGCGCCAGCAGGCCCGTTAGCGGGGGGTCCGGGGAGCTGTTTTTT. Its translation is CASRPVSGGSGELFF.

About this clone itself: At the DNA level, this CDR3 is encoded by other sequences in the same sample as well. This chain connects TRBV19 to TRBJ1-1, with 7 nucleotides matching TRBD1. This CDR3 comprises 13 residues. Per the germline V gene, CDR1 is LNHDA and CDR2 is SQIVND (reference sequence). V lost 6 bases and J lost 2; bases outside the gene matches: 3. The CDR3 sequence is CASSRQGNTEAFF. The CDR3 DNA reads TGTGCCAGTAGCCGACAGGGAAACACTGAAGCTTTCTTT.

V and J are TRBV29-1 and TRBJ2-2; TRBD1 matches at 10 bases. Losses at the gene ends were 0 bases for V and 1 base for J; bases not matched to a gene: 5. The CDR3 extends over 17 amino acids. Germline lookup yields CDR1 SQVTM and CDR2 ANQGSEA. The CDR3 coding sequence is TGCAGCGTTGAAGATCCGTGGACAGGGGGGAACACCGGGGAGCTGTTTTTT. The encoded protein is CSVEDPWTGGNTGELFF.

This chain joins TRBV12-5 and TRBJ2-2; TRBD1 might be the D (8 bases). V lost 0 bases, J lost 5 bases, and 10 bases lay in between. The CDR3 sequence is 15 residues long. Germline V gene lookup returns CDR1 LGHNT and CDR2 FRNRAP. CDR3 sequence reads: CASGLVQGGTGELFF. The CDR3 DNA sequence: TGTGCTAGTGGTTTGGTACAGGGGGGGACCGGGGAGCTGTTTTTT.

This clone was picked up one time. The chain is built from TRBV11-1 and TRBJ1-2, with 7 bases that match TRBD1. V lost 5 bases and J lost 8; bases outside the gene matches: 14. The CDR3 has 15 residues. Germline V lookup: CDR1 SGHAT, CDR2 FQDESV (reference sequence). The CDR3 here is CASSSRRDSPLGYTF. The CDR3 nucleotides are TGTGCCAGCAGCAGTCGGCGGGACAGCCCTTTGGGCTACACCTTC.

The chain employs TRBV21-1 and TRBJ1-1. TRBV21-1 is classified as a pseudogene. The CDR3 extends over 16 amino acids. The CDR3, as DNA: TGTGCCAGCAGCAGGACTACGGGGTTAATGGACACTGAAGCTTTCTTT. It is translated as CASSRTTGLMDTEAFF.

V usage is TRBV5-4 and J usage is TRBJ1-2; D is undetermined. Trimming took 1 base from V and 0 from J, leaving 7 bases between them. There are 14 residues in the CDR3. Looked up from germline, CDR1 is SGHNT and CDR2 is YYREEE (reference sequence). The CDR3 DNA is TGTGCCAGCAGCTTGCCCACACCTAACTATGGCTACACCTTC. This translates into CASSLPTPNYGYTF.

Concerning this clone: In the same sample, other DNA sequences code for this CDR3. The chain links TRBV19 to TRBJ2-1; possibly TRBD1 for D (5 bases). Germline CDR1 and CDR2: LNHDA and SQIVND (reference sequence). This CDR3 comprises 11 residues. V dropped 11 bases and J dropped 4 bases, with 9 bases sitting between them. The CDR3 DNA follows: TGTGCCTCAACAGGTTACAATGAGCAGTTCTTC. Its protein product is CASTGYNEQFF.

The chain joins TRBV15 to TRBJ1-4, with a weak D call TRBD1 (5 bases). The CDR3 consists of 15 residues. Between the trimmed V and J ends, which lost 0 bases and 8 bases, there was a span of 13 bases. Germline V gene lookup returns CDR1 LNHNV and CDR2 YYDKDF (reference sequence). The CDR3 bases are TGTGCCACCAGCAGAGATGGCAGGGTTGGGGAAAAACTGTTTTTT. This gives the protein CATSRDGRVGEKLFF.

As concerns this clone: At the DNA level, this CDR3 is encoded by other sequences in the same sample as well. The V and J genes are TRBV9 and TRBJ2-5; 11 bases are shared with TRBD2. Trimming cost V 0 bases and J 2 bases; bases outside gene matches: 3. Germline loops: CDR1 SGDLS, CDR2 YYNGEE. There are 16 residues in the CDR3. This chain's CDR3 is CASSVGLAGSQETQYF. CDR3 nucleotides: TGTGCCAGCAGCGTAGGACTAGCGGGGTCTCAAGAGACCCAGTACTTC.

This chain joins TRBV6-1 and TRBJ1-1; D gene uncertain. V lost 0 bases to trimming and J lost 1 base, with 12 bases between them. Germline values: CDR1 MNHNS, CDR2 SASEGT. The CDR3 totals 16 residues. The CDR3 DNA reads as TGTGCCAGCAGTGAAGCCCTGCTGCGGGCGAACACTGAAGCTTTCTTT. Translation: CASSEALLRANTEAFF.

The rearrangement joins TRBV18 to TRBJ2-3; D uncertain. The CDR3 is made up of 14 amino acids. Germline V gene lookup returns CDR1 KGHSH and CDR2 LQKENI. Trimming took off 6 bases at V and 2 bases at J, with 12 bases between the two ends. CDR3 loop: CASSPQAATDTQYF. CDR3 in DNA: TGTGCCAGCTCCCCCCAGGCAGCCACAGATACGCAGTATTTT. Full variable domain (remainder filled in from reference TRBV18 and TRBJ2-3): NAGVMQNPRHLVRRRGQEARLRCSPMKGHSHVYWYRQLPEEGLKFMVYLQKENIIDESGMPKERFSAEFPKEGPSILRIQQVVRGDSAAYFCASSPQAATDTQYFGPGTRLTVL.

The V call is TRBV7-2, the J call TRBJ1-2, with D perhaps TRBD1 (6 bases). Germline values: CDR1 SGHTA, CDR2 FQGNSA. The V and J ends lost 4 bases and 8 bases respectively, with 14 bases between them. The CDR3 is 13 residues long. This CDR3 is CASSSRGGEGYTF. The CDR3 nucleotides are TGTGCCAGCAGCTCTAGGGGGGGAGAAGGCTACACCTTC.

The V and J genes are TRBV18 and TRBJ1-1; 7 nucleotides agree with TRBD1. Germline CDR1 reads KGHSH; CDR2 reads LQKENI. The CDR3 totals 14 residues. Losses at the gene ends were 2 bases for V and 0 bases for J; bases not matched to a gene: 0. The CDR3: CASSPGQVNTEAFF. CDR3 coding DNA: TGTGCCAGCTCACCAGGACAGGTGAACACTGAAGCTTTCTTT.